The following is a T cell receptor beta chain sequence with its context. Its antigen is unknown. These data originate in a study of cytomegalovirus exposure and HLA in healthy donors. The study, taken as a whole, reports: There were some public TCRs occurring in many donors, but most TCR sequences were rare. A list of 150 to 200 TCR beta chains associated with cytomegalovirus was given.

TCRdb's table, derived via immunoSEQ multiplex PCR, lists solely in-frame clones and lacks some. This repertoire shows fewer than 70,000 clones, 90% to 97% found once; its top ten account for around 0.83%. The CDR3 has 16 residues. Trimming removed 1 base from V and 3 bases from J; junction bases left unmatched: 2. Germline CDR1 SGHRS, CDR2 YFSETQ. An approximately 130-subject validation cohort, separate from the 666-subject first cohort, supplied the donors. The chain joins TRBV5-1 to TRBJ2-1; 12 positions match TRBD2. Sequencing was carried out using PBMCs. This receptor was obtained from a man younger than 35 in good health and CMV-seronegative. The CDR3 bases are TGCGCCAGCAGCTTGACTAGCGGGGGGTACTACAATGAGCAGTTCTTC. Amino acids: CASSLTSGGYYNEQFF.